This TCR beta chain was identified during a study of memory CD4+ T cells and cytomegalovirus serostatus. Study information: Of the healthy Belgian adults, several were CMV seropositive and 24 seronegative.

General study points: CMV serostatus prediction reached median AUC approximately 0.95, or 0.91 with US-trained model.

A remark on this clone: Antigen specificity is unknown.

TCRdb's copy holds only in-frame clones and misses some; the assay was immunoSEQ multiplex PCR. The sample carries some 30,000 clones, around 74% recorded once. Trimming took off 5 bases at V and 7 bases at J, with 14 bases between the two ends. CDR1 SGHVS and CDR2 FQNEAQ come from the germline V gene. This CDR3 comprises 13 residues. Single viable CD3+CD4+CD8-CD45RO+ cells were sorted as the memory CD4+ T cells. Total CD4+ T cells were enriched by CD4 positive selection. The sample comprised memory CD4+ T cells from blood. The chain recombines TRBV7-8 with TRBJ1-1; possible D gene TRBD1, 5 bases. This receptor was obtained from an adult in good health and CMV-seronegative. Some clones in this sample may be carry-over from other donors' samples. The CDR3 sequence: CASSPHPRDEAFF. Here the CDR3 DNA reads TGTGCCAGCAGCCCACACCCCAGGGATGAAGCTTTCTTT.